One T cell receptor (beta chain) is described in this entry. Its antigen is undetermined. The data originate from a study of Ad26.COV2.S vaccination and SARS-CoV-2 variants. Overall study context: The donor participated in the COV1001 trial, in its Ad26.COV2.S arm. Recipients of Ad26.COV2.S got it intramuscularly, once or twice 56 days apart. The study's findings and limits: Relative to placebo recipients, vaccine recipients exhibited elevated spike-specific TCR breadth.

Here immunoSEQ multiplex PCR was the method, and the copy in TCRdb shows in-frame clones only, minus some. The sample has 350,000 to 450,000 clones; 80% to 95% are singletons. The treatment was: roughly 19 received Ad26.COV2.S at low or high dose, single or two shots; about 5 received placebo; per-sample allocation not given. Repertoires come from day 63 after the first vaccine or placebo injection. An Ad26 vector expressing Wuhan-strain SARS-CoV-2 spike constituted the vaccine. The length of the CDR3 is 12 residues. CDR1 is SQVTM, CDR2 ANQGSEA, per germline. With 7 bases removed from V and 0 bases from J, the gap between germline ends came to 9 bases.

This TCR was recovered from a person aged 18-60 years who received the Ad26.COV2.S COVID-19 vaccine or a placebo. The rearrangement joins TRBV29-1 to TRBJ1-2; D is unresolved. The source was peripheral blood, collected in a trial of Ad26.COV2.S vaccine versus placebo. CDR3 residues: CSAGSANYGYTF. The DNA of the CDR3 is TGCAGCGCCGGGTCCGCTAACTATGGCTACACCTTC.